The 32 T cell receptor beta chains presented below share a single source sample, sequenced in a study of cytomegalovirus exposure and HLA in healthy donors. Primers: 60 Vbeta forward and 13 Jbeta reverse. Profiling relied on immunoSEQ multiplex PCR, and the TCRdb table lists in-frame clones only, not all of them. The top ten hold roughly 1.6% of the sample, which has around 53,000 clones, around four fifths seen once. Input material: PBMCs. The receptor source for this set is a man aged 25 to 45 in good health and CMV-seronegative.

This clone occurred a few times. The genes are TRBV19 and TRBJ2-7; D may be TRBD1 (6 bases). The CDR3 is made up of 14 amino acids. With 3 bases removed from V and 3 bases from J, the gap between germline ends came to 12 bases. Germline V lookup: CDR1 LNHDA, CDR2 SQIVND (reference sequence). CDR3: CASSIKQGNYEQYF. Here the CDR3 DNA reads TGTGCCAGTAGTATTAAACAGGGAAACTACGAGCAGTACTTC.

This clone appeared once. The V call is TRBV7-9, the J call TRBJ1-2; TRBD1 agrees at 7 bases. Germline CDR1 and CDR2: SEHNR and FQNEAQ (reference sequence). V lost 0 bases to trimming and J lost 8 bases; unmatched junction nucleotides: 3. The CDR3 spans 13 residues. Here the CDR3 reads CASSLATGSGYTF. The CDR3 nucleotides are TGTGCCAGCAGCTTAGCGACAGGGTCGGGCTACACCTTC.

This clone has a handful of counts. This sequence joins TRBV6-6 and TRBJ1-3, with TRBD1 identical over 7 bases. The germline gives CDR1 MNHNY, CDR2 SVGAGI (reference sequence). Trimming removed 0 bases from V and 3 bases from J; junction bases left unmatched: 2. The CDR3 runs to 15 residues. The CDR3 loop reads CASSYSDRVGNTIYF. The CDR3 region has the DNA TGTGCCAGCAGTTACTCCGACAGGGTTGGAAACACCATATATTTT.

This chain joins TRBV5-5 and TRBJ2-1; 9 bases agree with TRBD1. CDR1 and CDR2 from the germline V gene are SGHKS and YYEKEE (reference sequence). Trimming removed 4 bases from V and 5 bases from J; junction bases left unmatched: 7. The CDR3 has 15 amino acids. DNA for the CDR3: TGTGCCAGCAGCCCATCGGGACAGGGTAACAATGAGCAGTTCTTC. It codes for CASSPSGQGNNEQFF.

The V gene is TRBV5-4, the J gene TRBJ1-1; D is undetermined. The CDR3 sequence is 15 residues long. Germline values: CDR1 SGHNT, CDR2 YYREEE (reference sequence). Trimming removed 4 bases from V and 0 bases from J, with 13 bases in between. The CDR3 sequence: CASSPRYELNTEAFF. Written as DNA, the CDR3 is TGTGCCAGCAGCCCACGTTATGAGTTGAACACTGAAGCTTTCTTT.

The J gene is TRBJ2-7, the V gene TRBV4-3; the D gene is possibly TRBD1 (5 bases). There are 15 residues in the CDR3. Trimming removed 4 bases from V and 3 bases from J, with 16 bases in between. Germline CDR1 is LGHNA and CDR2 is YSLEER. CDR3 nucleotide sequence: TGCGCCAGCAGCCTTGAAAAGACAGTTCTCTACGAGCAGTACTTC. Translation: CASSLEKTVLYEQYF.

The sample holds one count of this clone. The J gene is TRBJ2-3, the V gene TRBV11-3, with D perhaps TRBD1 (6 bases). The CDR3 contains 18 residues. The ends were cut back, 0 bases at V and 2 bases at J, with 18 bases in the middle. Germline lookup yields CDR1 SGHNT and CDR2 YENEEA. CDR3 region: CASSLEQGGPVDTDTQYF. The DNA of the CDR3 is TGTGCCAGCAGCTTAGAACAGGGTGGGCCCGTGGACACAGATACGCAGTATTTT.

Concerning this clone itself: At the DNA level, this CDR3 is encoded by other sequences in the same sample as well. The rearrangement joins TRBV6-5 to TRBJ2-7; 9 bases are shared with TRBD2. The CDR3 consists of 15 residues. V lost 0 bases and J lost 2; bases outside the gene matches: 2. The germline V gene encodes CDR1 MNHEY and CDR2 SVGAGI. The CDR3 nucleotides are TGTGCCAGCAGTTACTCGGGACTAGCTGCCTACGAGCAGTACTTC. This sequence encodes CASSYSGLAAYEQYF.

The V and J genes are TRBV4-2 and TRBJ2-5; the D is unclear. V was cut by 0 bases and J by 3 bases, with 11 bases left in between. This CDR3 comprises 15 residues. CDR1 is LGHNA and CDR2 is YNFKEQ in the germline V gene. CDR3 coding DNA: TGTGCCAGCAGCCAAGACCGACTGGAAGAAGAGACCCAGTACTTC. Protein: CASSQDRLEEETQYF.

The CDR3 nucleotides read TGTGCCAGCTCACCGAGATCGATCCCCTACGAGCAGTACTTC. Protein: CASSPRSIPYEQYF. The rearrangement links TRBV18 to TRBJ2-7; D unresolved. This CDR3 region has 14 residues. The germline V and J ends were trimmed by 3 bases and 2 bases, with 11 bases remaining between them. The germline CDR1 and CDR2 sequences are KGHSH and LQKENI. Together with reference TRBV18 and TRBJ2-7, the CDR3 gives the full variable domain: NAGVMQNPRHLVRRRGQEARLRCSPMKGHSHVYWYRQLPEEGLKFMVYLQKENIIDESGMPKERFSAEFPKEGPSILRIQQVVRGDSAAYFCASSPRSIPYEQYFGPGTRLTVT.

The rearrangement links TRBV28 to TRBJ1-3; 8 nucleotides line up with TRBD1. This CDR3 is 16 amino acids long. With 3 bases clipped from V and 1 base from J, the junction kept 5 bases outside the gene matches. Germline V lookup: CDR1 MDHEN, CDR2 SYDVKM. The CDR3 sequence: CASSFQGAGSGNTIYF. The CDR3 DNA reads TGTGCCAGCAGTTTCCAGGGGGCAGGTTCTGGAAACACCATATATTTT.

The chain is built from TRBV7-9 and TRBJ1-2, with no clear D. Trimming left V 5 bases short and J 5 bases short, with 9 bases between. CDR1 SEHNR and CDR2 FQNEAQ come from the germline V gene (reference sequence). The CDR3 runs to 12 residues. CDR3 sequence (DNA): TGTGCCAGCAGCCCGCGGGTATATGGCTACACCTTC. It is translated as CASSPRVYGYTF.

This chain uses TRBV18 with TRBJ2-7; a weak D match, TRBD1 (5 bases). The CDR3 spans 15 residues. Germline assignment: CDR1 KGHSH and CDR2 LQKENI. Trimming left V 0 bases short and J 2 bases short, with 11 bases between. The CDR3 is CASSPPSRAAYEQYF. CDR3 sequence (DNA): TGTGCCAGCTCACCACCCTCCAGGGCCGCCTACGAGCAGTACTTC. Drawing the rest from reference TRBV18 and TRBJ2-7, the complete variable domain is NAGVMQNPRHLVRRRGQEARLRCSPMKGHSHVYWYRQLPEEGLKFMVYLQKENIIDESGMPKERFSAEFPKEGPSILRIQQVVRGDSAAYFCASSPPSRAAYEQYFGPGTRLTVT.

The chain combines TRBV5-5 with TRBJ1-5, with D possibly matching TRBD1 (6 bases). V was cut by 4 bases and J by 0 bases, with 14 bases left in between. This CDR3 region has 16 residues. The germline V gene encodes CDR1 SGHKS and CDR2 YYEKEE (reference sequence). This chain's CDR3 is CASSARTDYSNQPQHF. The CDR3 DNA is TGTGCCAGCAGCGCACGGACAGACTATAGCAATCAGCCCCAGCATTTT.

The chain employs TRBV28 and TRBJ1-1; D might be TRBD1 (6 bases). CDR3 length: 17 residues. Germline loops: CDR1 MDHEN, CDR2 SYDVKM. The ends were cut back, 4 bases at V and 1 base at J, with 19 bases in the middle. The CDR3 protein is CASSSGLGGGGNTEAFF. For the CDR3, the DNA is TGTGCCAGCAGTTCCGGACTAGGGGGAGGGGGGAACACTGAAGCTTTCTTT.

In its sample, this clone was seen once. V gene TRBV27 combines with J gene TRBJ2-4; D is possibly TRBD2 (6 bases). This CDR3 is 15 amino acids long. V was cut by 3 bases and J by 1 base, with 10 bases left in between. CDR1 and CDR2 from the germline V gene are MNHEY and SMNVEV (reference sequence). CDR3 sequence reads: CASSFLAGAKNIQYF. As DNA, the CDR3 is TGTGCCAGCAGTTTCCTGGCGGGGGCCAAAAACATTCAGTACTTC.

This rearrangement joins TRBV5-6 to TRBJ1-2; possibly TRBD1 for D (5 bases). V lost 0 bases and J lost 10, with 10 bases in between. CDR1 and CDR2 from the germline V gene are SGHDT and YYEEEE. The length of the CDR3 is 12 residues. The CDR3 sequence is CASSLAGGYYTF. In DNA, the CDR3 is TGTGCCAGCAGCTTGGCGGGGGGATACTACACCTTC.

This clone appeared a few times. This chain joins TRBV7-3 and TRBJ1-1; D is possibly TRBD1 (5 bases). V was shortened by 3 bases and J by 11 bases, with 16 bases between the two germline ends. Germline-derived CDR1 and CDR2 are SGHTA and FQGTGA. This CDR3 contains 13 residues. CDR3 sequence reads: CASSLGGAGHAFF. CDR3 sequence (DNA): TGTGCCAGCAGCTTGGGTGGCGCGGGGCATGCTTTCTTT.

This chain joins TRBV27 and TRBJ2-7; 16 bases fit TRBD2. V lost 5 bases and J lost 6; bases outside the gene matches: 7. The germline gives CDR1 MNHEY, CDR2 SMNVEV (reference sequence). The length of the CDR3 is 16 residues. In DNA, the CDR3 is TGTGCCAGCAGTCGCGGGACTAGCGGGAGGGCCTCCGAGCAGTACTTC. This sequence encodes CASSRGTSGRASEQYF.

This sequence joins TRBV6-6 and TRBJ1-6; the match to TRBD1 covers 7 bases. Germline-derived CDR1 and CDR2 are MNHNY and SVGAGI (reference sequence). The CDR3 runs 14 residues. Trimming at V came to 5 bases and at J to 7 bases, leaving 5 bases not matched to a gene. In nucleotides, the CDR3 is TGTGCCAGCAGTCACGACAGGGACAATTCACCCCTCCACTTT. This codes for CASSHDRDNSPLHF.

The chain links TRBV29-1 to TRBJ1-5; D remains unclear. Germline assignment: CDR1 SQVTM and CDR2 ANQGSEA. The CDR3 covers 13 residues. V lost 1 base and J lost 4, with 8 bases in between. In nucleotides, the CDR3 is TGCAGCGTTGAAGTACAAAAGAATCAGCCCCAGCATTTT. Protein: CSVEVQKNQPQHF.

This chain links TRBV5-6 with TRBJ2-3; 12 nucleotides agree with TRBD2. The germline V gene encodes CDR1 SGHDT and CDR2 YYEEEE. The CDR3 consists of 15 residues. V trimming: 5 bases; J trimming: 2 bases; junction bases outside the gene matches: 3. This CDR3 reads CASRSSGGATDTQYF. The CDR3 DNA sequence: TGTGCCAGCAGGTCTAGCGGGGGGGCCACAGATACGCAGTATTTT. The full variable domain, completed using reference TRBV5-6 and TRBJ2-3, is DAGVTQSPTHLIKTRGQQVTLRCSPKSGHDTVSWYQQALGQGPQFIFQYYEEEERQRGNFPDRFSGHQFPNYSSELNVNALLLGDSALYLCASRSSGGATDTQYFGPGTRLTVL.

The table lists this clone with a few counts. This chain links TRBV4-2 with TRBJ2-5; D remains unclear. The J call could be wrong; TRBJ2-7 is a better fit for the DNA end. Germline V CDR1 and CDR2: LGHNA, YNFKEQ. The CDR3 is made up of 14 amino acids. In DNA, the CDR3 is TGTGCCAGCAGCCAAGATTACCCATCCTACGAGCAGTACTTC. The encoded protein is CASSQDYPSYEQYF.

This clone counts as medium-sized. The chain carries TRBV14 and TRBJ1-2; TRBD1 matches at 7 bases. This CDR3 is built from 14 residues. V lost 2 bases to trimming and J lost 4 bases; unmatched junction nucleotides: 4. Germline loops: CDR1 SGHDN, CDR2 FVKESK. CDR3: CASSQSGQFYGYTF. CDR3 DNA sequence: TGTGCCAGCAGCCAATCGGGACAGTTCTATGGCTACACCTTC. Based on the CDR3 plus reference TRBV14 and TRBJ1-2, the full variable domain is EAGVTQFPSHSVIEKGQTVTLRCDPISGHDNLYWYRRVMGKEIKFLLHFVKESKQDESGMPNNRFLAERTGGTYSTLKVQPAELEDSGVYFCASSQSGQFYGYTFGSGTRLTVV.

The rearrangement uses TRBV5-4 and TRBJ1-1; D is unresolved. This CDR3 region has 14 residues. Germline loops: CDR1 SGHNT, CDR2 YYREEE (reference sequence). V lost 0 bases and J lost 0, with 6 bases in between. The CDR3 nucleotides read TGTGCCAGCAGCTTGGGGCAGATGAACACTGAAGCTTTCTTT. It yields the protein CASSLGQMNTEAFF. Looking up the rest from reference TRBV5-4 and TRBJ1-1 gives the full variable domain: ETGVTQSPTHLIKTRGQQVTLRCSSQSGHNTVSWYQQALGQGPQFIFQYYREEENGRGNFPPRFSGLQFPNYSSELNVNALELDDSALYLCASSLGQMNTEAFFGQGTRLTVV.

The chain is built from TRBV5-1 and TRBJ2-2; possibly TRBD1 for D (6 bases). The CDR3 is 15 residues long. Deletions cut 2 bases from V and 4 bases from J, with 12 bases between. Germline V CDR1 and CDR2: SGHRS, YFSETQ. The CDR3 sequence is CASSFGQSVTGELFF. CDR3 sequence (DNA): TGCGCCAGCAGCTTTGGACAGTCGGTCACCGGGGAGCTGTTTTTT.

The CDR3 here is CATLPDRPPGSPLHF. For the CDR3, the DNA is TGTGCCACCTTACCGGACAGGCCGCCGGGTTCACCCCTCCACTTT. This rearrangement joins TRBV10-3 to TRBJ1-6; 7 bases are a match to TRBD1. The CDR3 contains 15 residues. Germline values: CDR1 ENHRY, CDR2 SYGVKD. After removal of 10 bases from V and 9 bases from J, the junction contained 15 bases not matched to a gene.

A few counts support this clone. The rearrangement links TRBV2 to TRBJ1-6; possibly TRBD1 for D (5 bases). Germline CDR1 and CDR2: SNHLY and FYNNEI. V was clipped by 2 bases and J by 7 bases, with 9 bases between them. The CDR3 contains 14 residues. The CDR3, as DNA: TGTGCCAGCAGTGAACAGGGCGGCAATTCACCCCTCCACTTT. Its translation: CASSEQGGNSPLHF.

The chain combines TRBV5-4 with TRBJ2-3; 7 bases are shared with TRBD2. This CDR3 is 15 amino acids long. V lost 2 bases and J lost 5; bases outside the gene matches: 8. Germline CDR1 SGHNT, CDR2 YYREEE (reference sequence). This CDR3 is CASSLQIGEGDTQYF. The DNA of the CDR3 is TGTGCCAGCAGCTTACAGATAGGGGAGGGAGATACGCAGTATTTT.

V usage is TRBV7-2 and J usage is TRBJ2-1, with 9 bases lining up with TRBD2. Germline V lookup: CDR1 SGHTA, CDR2 FQGNSA. Unmatched junction bases numbered 6, after V lost 2 bases and J lost 7 bases. The CDR3 runs 15 residues. The CDR3 spells CASSLRGLASNEQFF. The CDR3 nucleotides are TGTGCCAGCAGCTTAAGGGGACTAGCCTCTAATGAGCAGTTCTTC.

The chain uses TRBV11-2 and TRBJ1-1; no clear D. Germline V gives CDR1 SGHAT, CDR2 FQNNGV. Deletions cut 2 bases from V and 7 bases from J, with 5 bases between. This CDR3 contains 11 residues. The CDR3 loop reads CASSLQVEAFF. Written as DNA, the CDR3 is TGTGCCAGCAGCTTACAGGTTGAAGCTTTCTTT.

This chain joins TRBV7-3 and TRBJ2-5; D is undetermined. The CDR3 consists of 13 residues. Germline assignment: CDR1 SGHTA and CDR2 FQGTGA. Trimming pared 1 base from V and 0 bases from J, leaving 3 bases between. In DNA form, the CDR3 reads TGTGCCAGCAGCTTAAACAACCAAGAGACCCAGTACTTC. It codes for CASSLNNQETQYF.